One and the same sample provided the 22 T cell receptor beta chains below, sequenced in a study of shared clonotypes between healthy human individuals. Naive CD8 isolation took CD45RO-negative cells positively selected for CCR7 and excluded terminally differentiated effector memory CD45RA+ cells. Profiling relied on immunoSEQ multiplex PCR, and the TCRdb table lists in-frame clones only, not all of them. The repertoire has some 1,900,000 clones, about 95% of them found once; the top ten carry more than 0.95%. Sequences were obtained from naive CD8+ T cells sorted from blood. Receptors were obtained from a man aged 18-30 years in good health.

The chain links TRBV11-2 to TRBJ2-7; no clear D gene. Germline V lookup: CDR1 SGHAT, CDR2 FQNNGV. This CDR3 spans 13 amino acids. V dropped 3 bases and J dropped 3 bases, with 9 bases sitting between them. The CDR3 bases are TGTGCCAGCAGCTTGGACCCCTTCTACGAGCAGTACTTC. This encodes CASSLDPFYEQYF.

As concerns this clone: Other DNA sequences from this sample encode an identical CDR3 as well. The J gene is TRBJ2-7, the V gene TRBV4-1; perhaps TRBD1 as D (5 bases). Germline values: CDR1 MGHRA, CDR2 YSYEKL. CDR3 size: 14 residues. V lost 0 bases to trimming and J lost 2 bases, with 8 bases between them. The CDR3 spells CASSQDDSPYEQYF. The CDR3 DNA sequence: TGCGCCAGCAGCCAAGACGACAGTCCCTACGAGCAGTACTTC.

For this clone: Other DNA sequences in the sample encode the same CDR3. The chain couples TRBV9 to TRBJ2-2, with TRBD2 matching over 7 bases. Trimming took 0 bases from V and 5 from J; bases not matched to a gene: 1. Germline CDR1 SGDLS, CDR2 YYNGEE. The CDR3 runs to 14 residues. In DNA, the CDR3 is TGTGCCAGCAGCGTAGGAGCGGGGACCGGGGAGCTGTTTTTT. This encodes CASSVGAGTGELFF. Together with reference TRBV9 and TRBJ2-2, the CDR3 gives the full variable domain: DSGVTQTPKHLITATGQRVTLRCSPRSGDLSVYWYQQSLDQGLQFLIQYYNGEERAKGNILERFSAQQFPDLHSELNLSSLELGDSALYFCASSVGAGTGELFFGEGSRLTVL.

Points on this clone: The identical CDR3 is also encoded by other nucleotide sequences in the sample. V usage is TRBV15 and J usage is TRBJ1-5; possibly TRBD1 for D (5 bases). CDR3 length: 15 amino acids. V shed 0 bases and J shed 1 base, with 7 bases lying between them. Germline lookup yields CDR1 LNHNV and CDR2 YYDKDF (reference sequence). The CDR3 is CATSRDRGSNQPQHF. CDR3 sequence (DNA): TGTGCCACCAGCAGAGATCGGGGGAGCAATCAGCCCCAGCATTTT.

CDR3 sequence reads: CASSQLIGFNEQFF. The DNA for the CDR3 is TGTGCCAGCAGCCAATTGATAGGATTCAATGAGCAGTTCTTC. The chain is built from TRBV14 and TRBJ2-1; no definite D call. This CDR3 has 14 amino acids. Germline assignment: CDR1 SGHDN and CDR2 FVKESK. Trimming left V 2 bases short and J 6 bases short, with 11 bases between.

The chain employs TRBV16 and TRBJ2-1; no reliable D call. V shed 7 bases and J shed 1 base, with 11 bases lying between them. Germline V gene data show CDR1 as KGHSY and CDR2 as FQNENV. This CDR3 region has 14 residues. The CDR3 region is CASTEVRSYNEQFF. The CDR3 region has the DNA TGTGCCAGCACCGAGGTTCGGTCCTACAATGAGCAGTTCTTC.

The rearrangement uses TRBV9 and TRBJ1-5; 8 bases match TRBD1. Germline V lookup: CDR1 SGDLS, CDR2 YYNGEE. The V segment lost 1 base and the J segment 1 base; nucleotides outside the gene matches: 16. The CDR3 sequence is 20 residues long. The CDR3 region is CASSVLWRTGSGLSNQPQHF. CDR3 coding DNA: TGTGCCAGCAGCGTATTATGGAGGACAGGGAGTGGTTTAAGCAATCAGCCCCAGCATTTT.

This rearrangement joins TRBV6-1 to TRBJ1-2; no firm D call. The ends were cut back, 4 bases at V and 0 bases at J, with 12 bases in the middle. The CDR3 is 15 residues long. Germline V gene data show CDR1 as MNHNS and CDR2 as SASEGT. This CDR3 is CASSVGREPNYGYTF. CDR3 DNA: TGTGCCAGCAGTGTCGGAAGAGAGCCTAACTATGGCTACACCTTC.

The chain joins TRBV4-1 to TRBJ2-7; TRBD1 aligns across 10 bases. This CDR3 spans 16 amino acids. The germline V gene has CDR1 MGHRA and CDR2 YSYEKL. V trimming: 4 bases; J trimming: 2 bases; junction bases outside the gene matches: 8. Here the CDR3 reads CASSPLSGTGAYEQYF. In DNA, the CDR3 is TGCGCCAGCAGCCCATTATCCGGGACAGGGGCCTACGAGCAGTACTTC.

CDR3 DNA: TGTGCCAGCAGTTTTTTAGCCTACGAGCAGTACTTC. This encodes CASSFLAYEQYF. The chain joins TRBV28 to TRBJ2-7; D not resolved. This CDR3 is 12 amino acids long. The germline CDR1 and CDR2 sequences are MDHEN and SYDVKM. The germline V and J ends were trimmed by 3 bases and 2 bases, with 5 bases remaining between them.

The chain joins TRBV6-6 to TRBJ2-1; 7 nucleotides match TRBD2. This CDR3 contains 14 residues. CDR1 and CDR2 from the germline V gene are MNHNY and SVGAGI (reference sequence). The V and J ends lost 2 bases and 9 bases, in that order; junction bases with no gene match: 7. DNA of the CDR3: TGTGCCAGCAGTTACCGGGACTACTACGGTGAGCAGTTCTTC. Translating it yields CASSYRDYYGEQFF.

The V gene is TRBV10-3, the J gene TRBJ2-1, with 13 bases matching TRBD2. The CDR3 extends over 15 amino acids. The germline V gene encodes CDR1 ENHRY and CDR2 SYGVKD. The V gene end was trimmed by 3 bases and the J gene end by 5 bases; junction bases not matched to a gene: 1. For the CDR3, the DNA is TGTGCCATCAGTGACGGACTAGCGGGGGACAATGAGCAGTTCTTC. It specifies CAISDGLAGDNEQFF.

The CDR3 here is CASSLPWTEPHKETQYF. Here the CDR3 DNA reads TGCGCCAGCAGCTTGCCATGGACAGAGCCCCACAAAGAGACCCAGTACTTC. The rearrangement uses TRBV5-1 and TRBJ2-5; tentative D call: TRBD1 (6 bases). Germline CDR1 SGHRS, CDR2 YFSETQ. This CDR3 comprises 17 residues. Trimming took off 1 base at V and 3 bases at J, with 19 bases between the two ends.

V gene TRBV6-4 combines with J gene TRBJ2-7; 13 bases are shared with TRBD2. This CDR3 comprises 20 residues. The ends lost 7 bases at V and 2 bases at J; junction bases unmatched: 20. Germline-derived CDR1 and CDR2 are MRHNA and SNTAGT. The CDR3 loop reads CASITAGAAGLAGTPYEQYF. The CDR3 DNA reads as TGTGCCAGCATTACCGCAGGGGCGGCGGGACTAGCGGGAACCCCCTACGAGCAGTACTTC.

The chain couples TRBV10-2 to TRBJ1-2; tentative D call: TRBD1 (6 bases). Germline V CDR1 and CDR2: WSHSY, SAAADI. The CDR3 is 13 residues long. The V end lost 5 bases, the J end lost 4 bases, and 11 bases lay between the germline ends. In DNA, the CDR3 is TGCGCCAGCAGTCCGGACAGCAGCTATGGCTACACCTTC. Translation: CASSPDSSYGYTF.

This chain uses TRBV29-1 with TRBJ1-2; D is ambiguous. V lost 6 bases, J lost 3 bases, and 8 bases lay in between. This CDR3 has 11 residues. Germline CDR1 is SQVTM and CDR2 is ANQGSEA. CDR3: CSVETDYGYTF. The CDR3 coding sequence is TGCAGCGTGGAGACGGACTATGGCTACACCTTC.

This chain joins TRBV27 and TRBJ2-5, with TRBD2 matching over 10 bases. Losses at the gene ends were 4 bases for V and 5 bases for J; bases not matched to a gene: 10. CDR1 MNHEY and CDR2 SMNVEV come from the germline V gene (reference sequence). The CDR3 covers 16 residues. CDR3 sequence: CASSSLAGGLPETQYF. DNA for the CDR3: TGTGCCAGCAGTTCGTTAGCGGGGGGCCTTCCCGAGACCCAGTACTTC.

The CDR3 sequence is CASSPRTGETANEKLFF. The CDR3 bases are TGTGCCAGCAGCCCTCGGACAGGGGAAACAGCTAATGAAAAACTGTTTTTT. The rearrangement joins TRBV7-9 to TRBJ1-4, with 9 bases lining up with TRBD1. Germline CDR1 SEHNR, CDR2 FQNEAQ (reference sequence). The CDR3 loop spans 17 amino acids. V shed 5 bases, J shed 3 bases, and the junction held 10 bases outside the gene matches.

This chain links TRBV30 with TRBJ2-3; TRBD2 aligns across 11 bases. The trim removed 5 bases at V and 2 bases at J, leaving 6 bases unmatched. The CDR3 length is 15 residues. Germline-derived CDR1 and CDR2 are GTSNPN and SVGIG (reference sequence). In DNA form, the CDR3 reads TGTGCCTGGGCCGGGACTAGCGGATACACAGATACGCAGTATTTT. Amino acid sequence: CAWAGTSGYTDTQYF. Full variable domain (missing parts from reference TRBV30 and TRBJ2-3): SQTIHQWPATLVQPVGSPLSLECTVEGTSNPNLYWYRQAAGRGLQLLFYSVGIGQISSEVPQNLSASRPQDRQFILSSKKLLLSDSGFYLCAWAGTSGYTDTQYFGPGTRLTVL.

Details on this clone: Since a much larger clone is just one base distant, this may be a read error. Distinct nucleotide sequences in the sample also encode this CDR3. The genes are TRBV9 and TRBJ2-7, with TRBD2 matching over 10 bases. The ends lost 0 bases at V and 3 bases at J; junction bases unmatched: 3. Germline values: CDR1 SGDLS, CDR2 YYNGEE. The CDR3 consists of 15 residues. For the CDR3, the DNA is TGTGCCAGCAGCGTAGCGGCTAGCGGGGGCTACGAGCAGTACTTC. Translating it yields CASSVAASGGYEQYF.

This clone was counted a few times. This CDR3 is also generated by other DNA sequences in the sample. This chain joins TRBV13 and TRBJ2-7; 9 nucleotides agree with TRBD1. Looked up from germline, CDR1 is PRHDT and CDR2 is FYEKMQ (reference sequence). Germline trimming cut 3 bases from V and 3 bases from J; bases unmatched to any gene: 0. The CDR3 extends over 13 amino acids. The CDR3 DNA follows: TGTGCCAGCAGCTTGGACAGGGGCTACGAGCAGTACTTC. Its protein is CASSLDRGYEQYF.

This clone was observed once. CDR3 amino acids: CASSPTGTAEYEQYF. CDR3 DNA sequence: TGTGCCAGCAGCCCAACCGGGACAGCGGAATACGAGCAGTACTTC. This chain joins TRBV5-6 and TRBJ2-7, with TRBD1 matching over 7 bases. The germline V gene has CDR1 SGHDT and CDR2 YYEEEE. This CDR3 has 15 amino acids. Germline trimming cut 4 bases from V and 4 bases from J; bases unmatched to any gene: 11.